A single sample gave rise to the 32 T cell receptor beta chains below, sequenced in a study of control samples from healthy donors and cancer patients. Some clones are missing from TCRdb's copy, which holds only in-frame ones; the method was immunoSEQ multiplex PCR. The sample carries roughly 76,000 clones, just under 95% recorded once. Source material: blood. The source of these receptors is a woman in her late teens or twenties in good health.

The chain links TRBV15 to TRBJ1-5; 7 nucleotides align to TRBD1. The CDR3 runs 15 residues. CDR1 LNHNV and CDR2 YYDKDF come from the germline V gene (reference sequence). V trimming: 0 bases; J trimming: 4 bases; junction bases outside the gene matches: 3. The DNA for the CDR3 is TGTGCCACCAGCAGAGATGGGGACAGTAATCAGCCCCAGCATTTT. The encoded protein is CATSRDGDSNQPQHF.

This clone appeared once. The V and J genes are TRBV18 and TRBJ1-1, with D unresolved. The germline V and J ends were trimmed by 2 bases and 1 base, with 11 bases remaining between them. Germline V lookup: CDR1 KGHSH, CDR2 LQKENI. The CDR3 is 15 amino acids. CDR3 in amino acids: CASSPIVVGNTEAFF. The CDR3, as DNA: TGTGCCAGCTCACCAATTGTGGTCGGGAACACTGAAGCTTTCTTT.

The chain carries TRBV19 and TRBJ1-1, with a possible D match to TRBD1 (5 bases). The CDR3 spans 12 residues. V dropped 4 bases and J dropped 5 bases, with 8 bases sitting between them. Germline V gene data show CDR1 as LNHDA and CDR2 as SQIVND (reference sequence). CDR3 in amino acids: CASSRGETEAFF. In DNA form, the CDR3 reads TGTGCCAGTAGTAGGGGGGAAACTGAAGCTTTCTTT.

The chain combines TRBV7-3 with TRBJ2-5, with D maybe TRBD2 (5 bases). The CDR3 has 16 amino acids. CDR1 is SGHTA and CDR2 is FQGTGA in the germline V gene. Trimming stripped 0 bases from V and 4 bases from J, with 15 bases between. The CDR3 DNA follows: TGTGCCAGCAGCTTAACGAGGCTAGCAGGTGGAGAGACCCAGTACTTC. As protein: CASSLTRLAGGETQYF.

This rearrangement joins TRBV5-4 to TRBJ1-1; maybe TRBD1 (5 bases). Germline V gives CDR1 SGHNT, CDR2 YYREEE (reference sequence). CDR3 length equals 15 residues. Trimming left V 4 bases short and J 5 bases short, with 18 bases between. The CDR3 region has the DNA TGTGCCAGCAGCACCGGGTCCGGGGCGAAGACTGAAGCTTTCTTT. It encodes CASSTGSGAKTEAFF.

The chain combines TRBV6-5 with TRBJ2-1, with 11 positions matching TRBD1. Trimming cost V 8 bases and J 7 bases; bases outside gene matches: 7. CDR1 is MNHEY, CDR2 SVGAGI, per germline. CDR3 length: 14 residues. The CDR3: CASVRGQGGNEQFF. The CDR3 nucleotides are TGTGCCAGCGTTCGGGGACAGGGGGGGAATGAGCAGTTCTTC.

This clone was observed a handful of times. CDR3 coding DNA: TGTGCCAGCTCACCAAGGGGGGACACCGGGGAGCTGTTTTTT. It yields the protein CASSPRGDTGELFF. The gene calls are TRBV2 and TRBJ2-2; perhaps D is TRBD1 or TRBD2 (6 bases each). Trimming took 8 bases from V and 3 from J, leaving 13 bases between them. The CDR3 has 14 amino acids. Germline V lookup: CDR1 SNHLY, CDR2 FYNNEI. The entire variable domain, with the rest obtained from reference TRBV2 and TRBJ2-2, is as follows: EPEVTQTPSHQVTQMGQEVILRCVPISNHLYFYWYRQILGQKVEFLVSFYNNEISEKSEIFDDQFSVERPDGSNFTLKIRSTKLEDSAMYFCASSPRGDTGELFFGEGSRLTVL.

Remarks on this clone: At one of its ends the junction is not consistent with the germline gene, which may arise from a read error. The CDR3 loop is CASSQETSGRADF. The CDR3 DNA sequence: TGTGCCAGCAGCCAAGAGACTAGCGGGAGGGCCGACTTC. The chain employs TRBV5-6 and TRBJ2-7, with TRBD2 matching 14 bases. The CDR3 loop spans 13 amino acids. Germline V lookup: CDR1 SGHDT, CDR2 YYEEEE.

This sequence joins TRBV7-2 and TRBJ2-3; TRBD2 matches at 8 bases. Germline CDR1 and CDR2: SGHTA and FQGNSA. The CDR3 totals 14 residues. Germline trimming cut 3 bases from V and 4 bases from J; bases unmatched to any gene: 3. This chain's CDR3 is CASSFAGGADTQYF. CDR3 in DNA: TGTGCCAGCAGCTTCGCCGGGGGGGCAGATACGCAGTATTTT.

The V and J genes are TRBV7-8 and TRBJ2-5; D perhaps matches TRBD1 (6 bases). V was clipped by 3 bases and J by 4 bases, with 12 bases between them. This CDR3 region has 14 residues. Looked up from germline, CDR1 is SGHVS and CDR2 is FQNEAQ. The CDR3 DNA reads as TGTGCCAGCAGCTTGAAGGGACATGGAGAGACCCAGTACTTC. Encoded protein: CASSLKGHGETQYF.

V usage is TRBV11-3 and J usage is TRBJ1-1; 7 bases are a match to TRBD1. Germline CDR1 and CDR2: SGHNT and YENEEA. Trimming removed 5 bases from V and 1 base from J; junction bases left unmatched: 4. CDR3 length equals 14 residues. This CDR3 reads CASSQGDRNTEAFF. The CDR3, as DNA: TGTGCCAGCAGCCAAGGGGACAGGAACACTGAAGCTTTCTTT.

The V and J genes are TRBV5-6 and TRBJ2-1; 10 bases line up with TRBD2. V shed 1 base, J shed 2 bases, and the junction held 3 bases outside the gene matches. The CDR3 totals 16 residues. The germline gives CDR1 SGHDT, CDR2 YYEEEE. The CDR3 bases are TGTGCCAGCAGCTTGCGCAGCGGGGGGGCCTACAATGAGCAGTTCTTC. Translated, it gives CASSLRSGGAYNEQFF.

The DNA of the CDR3 is TGTGCCACCAGTGATTCGACAGGGCTGAACACTGAAGCTTTCTTT. It specifies CATSDSTGLNTEAFF. The chain couples TRBV24-1 to TRBJ1-1, with TRBD1 matching over 7 bases. This CDR3 has 15 residues. Germline V CDR1 and CDR2: KGHDR, SFDVKD. Trimming at V came to 2 bases and at J to 0 bases, leaving 2 bases not matched to a gene.

Only one count was recorded for this clone. The gene calls are TRBV4-2 and TRBJ2-7; 10 bases agree with TRBD2. This CDR3 is 15 amino acids long. V gave up 1 base and J gave up 2 bases; unmatched junction bases: 2. Germline V gene data show CDR1 as LGHNA and CDR2 as YNFKEQ. This CDR3 reads CASSQGTSGAYEQYF. CDR3 DNA sequence: TGTGCCAGCAGCCAAGGGACTAGCGGAGCCTACGAGCAGTACTTC.

In nucleotides, the CDR3 is TGTGCCAGCAGTTACGTGAGGGGAAGAGATGAAAAACTGTTTTTT. Residues: CASSYVRGRDEKLFF. The V and J genes are TRBV6-6 and TRBJ1-4; tentatively, D is TRBD1 (5 bases). The CDR3 covers 15 residues. Germline CDR1 and CDR2: MNHNY and SVGAGI (reference sequence). V lost 2 bases to trimming and J lost 6 bases, with 13 bases between them.

This clone was observed once. The chain has TRBV3-1 (or the pseudogene TRBV3-2) and TRBJ1-2, with D tentatively TRBD1 (6 bases). The CDR3 is made up of 14 amino acids. V was trimmed by 4 bases and J by 4 bases, leaving 13 bases between them. Germline CDR1 LGHDT, CDR2 YNNKEL (reference sequence). As DNA, the CDR3 is TGTGCCAGCAGCCTCCGAGGGGGGGTCTATGGCTACACCTTC. This translates into CASSLRGGVYGYTF.

The V call is TRBV7-2, the J call TRBJ2-7; D is ambiguous. Between the trimmed V and J ends, which lost 1 base and 3 bases, there was a span of 4 bases. Germline CDR1 and CDR2: SGHTA and FQGNSA. This CDR3 region has 12 residues. In DNA form, the CDR3 reads TGTGCCAGCAGCTTAGTGATCTACGAGCAGTACTTC. Residues: CASSLVIYEQYF.

This chain joins TRBV9 and TRBJ1-2; D gene ambiguous. Germline loops: CDR1 SGDLS, CDR2 YYNGEE. The CDR3 loop spans 14 amino acids. With 0 bases removed from V and 6 bases from J, the gap between germline ends came to 12 bases. Here the CDR3 DNA reads TGTGCCAGCAGCGTAGTGGGAGTATGGGATGGCTACACCTTC. This encodes CASSVVGVWDGYTF.

The chain recombines TRBV24-1 with TRBJ2-1, with a weak D call TRBD1 (6 bases). CDR3 length: 16 residues. From germline, CDR1 is KGHDR and CDR2 SFDVKD. V shed 1 base and J shed 5 bases, with 14 bases lying between them. The CDR3 sequence is CATSDFSRGPNNEQFF. In nucleotides, the CDR3 is TGTGCCACCAGTGATTTCAGCAGGGGTCCCAACAATGAGCAGTTCTTC.

This clone has just one count. The chain carries TRBV7-2 and TRBJ2-5; 10 bases are a match to TRBD2. The CDR3 totals 16 residues. CDR1 is SGHTA and CDR2 is FQGNSA in the germline V gene. V dropped 0 bases and J dropped 5; count of bases not matched to a gene: 6. CDR3 in DNA: TGTGCCAGCAGCTTAGCGCCAGCGGGGGGGCTGGAGACCCAGTACTTC. The encoded protein is CASSLAPAGGLETQYF.

The V call is TRBV4-2, the J call TRBJ2-2; tentatively, D is TRBD1 (5 bases). The germline V gene encodes CDR1 LGHNA and CDR2 YNFKEQ. With 0 bases removed from V and 6 bases from J, the gap between germline ends came to 8 bases. This CDR3 spans 14 amino acids. In nucleotides, the CDR3 is TGTGCCAGCAGCCAAGATAAACAGGCCGGGGAGCTGTTTTTT. This encodes CASSQDKQAGELFF.

The rearrangement joins TRBV5-1 to TRBJ2-3, with 11 bases that match TRBD2. The CDR3 sequence is 16 residues long. J gave up 0 bases and V 3 bases, and 3 bases lay outside the gene matches. The germline V gene has CDR1 SGHRS and CDR2 YFSETQ. CDR3 region: CASSSGTSGSTDTQYF. CDR3 in DNA: TGCGCCAGCAGCTCCGGGACTAGCGGAAGCACAGATACGCAGTATTTT. Filled out from reference TRBV5-1 and TRBJ2-3, the complete variable domain reads KAGVTQTPRYLIKTRGQQVTLSCSPISGHRSVSWYQQTPGQGLQFLFEYFSETQRNKGNFPGRFSGRQFSNSRSEMNVSTLELGDSALYLCASSSGTSGSTDTQYFGPGTRLTVL.

The chain uses TRBV13 and TRBJ1-5; D is unclear. The ends were cut back, 3 bases at V and 0 bases at J, with 12 bases in the middle. Germline V gene sequence: CDR1 PRHDT, CDR2 FYEKMQ (reference sequence). The CDR3 length is 16 residues. The CDR3 nucleotides are TGTGCCAGCAGCTTGGGAGGGATCGATAGCAATCAGCCCCAGCATTTT. As protein: CASSLGGIDSNQPQHF.

The chain links TRBV7-9 to TRBJ2-5; weak D call: TRBD1 (5 bases). With 3 bases removed from V and 2 bases from J, the gap between germline ends came to 10 bases. CDR3 length: 14 residues. In germline, CDR1 is SEHNR, CDR2 FQNEAQ (reference sequence). CDR3 sequence (DNA): TGTGCCAGCAGCTTTCCCGACAGACAAGAGACCCAGTACTTC. Protein: CASSFPDRQETQYF.

The chain uses TRBV27 and TRBJ2-3; TRBD1 matches 10 bases. Germline V gives CDR1 MNHEY, CDR2 SMNVEV (reference sequence). The CDR3 is 16 residues long. J was trimmed by 1 base and V by 1 base; bases with no gene match: 2. This chain's CDR3 is CASSLWGQGRTDTQYF. The CDR3 DNA follows: TGTGCCAGCAGTTTATGGGGACAGGGGCGCACAGATACGCAGTATTTT.

This chain joins TRBV28 and TRBJ1-1; no reliable D call. The V end lost 1 base, the J end lost 1 base, and 4 bases lay between the germline ends. The germline gives CDR1 MDHEN, CDR2 SYDVKM. CDR3 length equals 13 residues. CDR3 sequence: CASSLSTNTEAFF. CDR3 DNA sequence: TGTGCCAGCAGTTTATCCACGAACACTGAAGCTTTCTTT.

This clone was seen a single time. The rearrangement joins TRBV15 to TRBJ2-7, with D possibly called TRBD1 or TRBD2 (5 bases each). V lost 3 bases and J 6 bases, leaving 15 bases between the germline ends. CDR1 and CDR2 from the germline V gene are LNHNV and YYDKDF (reference sequence). This CDR3 is 14 amino acids long. The DNA for the CDR3 is TGTGCCACCAGCAGGGTGGGGGTCTCATCCGAGCAGTACTTC. Translating gives CATSRVGVSSEQYF.

CDR3 DNA: TGTGCCAGCAGCCAAGACCTACTGGGCAGGGGGCTGGACACTGAAGCTTTCTTT. Amino acid sequence: CASSQDLLGRGLDTEAFF. The chain links TRBV14 to TRBJ1-1; 8 bases fit TRBD1. J lost 3 bases, V lost 0 bases, and 12 bases had no gene match. Germline CDR1 and CDR2: SGHDN and FVKESK. The CDR3 runs to 18 residues.

CDR3 sequence reads: CASSVAGNSYNEQFF. The CDR3 nucleotides read TGTGCCAGCAGCGTAGCGGGGAACTCCTACAATGAGCAGTTCTTC. V gene TRBV9 combines with J gene TRBJ2-1; TRBD2 is a possible D gene (5 bases). Trimming took 0 bases from V and 0 from J, leaving 7 bases between them. This CDR3 has 15 amino acids. Germline CDR1 SGDLS, CDR2 YYNGEE.

The chain uses TRBV28 and TRBJ2-1, with 7 bases lining up with TRBD2. The CDR3 loop spans 18 amino acids. The ends lost 5 bases at V and 5 bases at J; junction bases unmatched: 18. The germline V gene has CDR1 MDHEN and CDR2 SYDVKM. The CDR3, as DNA: TGTGCCAGCAGTAGGAGCCGTCCGGGACTACGCCGCAACAATGAGCAGTTCTTC. As protein: CASSRSRPGLRRNNEQFF.

The chain uses TRBV2 and TRBJ1-5; D is unclear. This CDR3 region has 15 residues. The V end lost 5 bases, the J end lost 2 bases, and 13 bases lay between the germline ends. Germline CDR1 SNHLY, CDR2 FYNNEI. The CDR3 is CASSPVTSGNQPQHF. The CDR3 nucleotides read TGTGCCAGCAGTCCGGTTACCTCTGGCAATCAGCCCCAGCATTTT. The variable domain in full, completed from reference TRBV2 and TRBJ1-5, reads EPEVTQTPSHQVTQMGQEVILRCVPISNHLYFYWYRQILGQKVEFLVSFYNNEISEKSEIFDDQFSVERPDGSNFTLKIRSTKLEDSAMYFCASSPVTSGNQPQHFGDGTRLSIL.

This chain links TRBV5-4 with TRBJ1-6; 8 bases align to TRBD1. Trimming took 0 bases from V and 9 from J; bases not matched to a gene: 5. CDR3 length equals 15 residues. CDR1 and CDR2 from the germline V gene are SGHNT and YYREEE (reference sequence). The CDR3 nucleotides read TGTGCCAGCAGCTTGGATCCAGGGGGCTTTTCACCCCTCCACTTT. Translation: CASSLDPGGFSPLHF.